Following are 5 T cell receptor beta chains from one sample sequenced in a study of preoperative IRX-2 immunotherapy in early breast cancer. The sample's treatment: preoperative locoregional IRX-2 cytokine immunotherapy. Data came from immunoSEQ multiplex PCR; TCRdb stores just in-frame clones and leaves some out. The sample contains approximately 44,000 clones, less than 95% of which appear only once. The sample was tumor tissue, taken after IRX-2 immunotherapy. All receptors derive from a human donor with breast cancer.

The chain has TRBV28 and TRBJ2-2; 11 bases align to TRBD2. This CDR3 region has 17 residues. Germline V gives CDR1 MDHEN, CDR2 SYDVKM. The trim removed 7 bases at V and 4 bases at J, leaving 11 bases unmatched. The CDR3 here is CASNPFSGGDATGELFF. DNA for the CDR3: TGTGCCAGCAATCCCTTTAGCGGGGGGGATGCCACCGGGGAGCTGTTTTTT.

The chain uses TRBV27 and TRBJ2-1; D unresolved. CDR1 MNHEY and CDR2 SMNVEV come from the germline V gene (reference sequence). The CDR3 has 16 residues. V lost 3 bases and J 6 bases, leaving 18 bases between the germline ends. CDR3 protein: CASSLGTTHQTNEQFF. The CDR3 nucleotides are TGTGCCAGCAGTTTGGGTACTACCCACCAGACCAATGAGCAGTTCTTC.

The chain employs TRBV7-9 and TRBJ1-3, with 8 bases fitting TRBD1. The CDR3 covers 14 residues. V lost 5 bases to trimming and J lost 2 bases; unmatched junction nucleotides: 2. Per germline, CDR1 SEHNR and CDR2 FQNEAQ (reference sequence). This CDR3 is CASSPTGAGNTIYF. The CDR3 DNA reads as TGTGCCAGCAGCCCGACAGGGGCTGGAAACACCATATATTTT.

The rearrangement joins TRBV2 to TRBJ2-6; D gene ambiguous. This CDR3 has 15 residues. The V end lost 3 bases, the J end lost 2 bases, and 8 bases lay between the germline ends. Germline CDR1 and CDR2: SNHLY and FYNNEI. CDR3 region: CASSDGLTGANVLTF. CDR3 DNA sequence: TGTGCCAGCAGTGATGGTCTCACTGGGGCCAACGTCCTGACTTTC.

The rearrangement uses TRBV20-1 and TRBJ2-7, with 12 bases aligning to TRBD2. V gave up 6 bases and J gave up 12 bases; unmatched junction bases: 6. The CDR3 loop spans 11 amino acids. Germline CDR1 and CDR2: DFQATT and SNEGSKA (reference sequence). The CDR3, as DNA: TGCAGTGCGAGACTAGCGGGGGTCGCGTACTTC. It encodes CSARLAGVAYF.